The TCR beta chain described here comes from a study of T cell responses to AZD1222 COVID-19 vaccine (dated by TCRdb to the early 2020s). Background on the whole study: AZD1222 recipients with second doses at about 4 weeks or about 12 weeks were pooled, because spike-specific TCR depth and breadth did not differ between schedules. A total of about 230 trial participants underwent TCR sequencing, of whom approximately 210 received two doses of AZD1222 and some 26 received two doses of the MenACWY control vaccine. Trial participants were enrolled by age into 18-55, 56-69 and 70-plus year subgroups, with around 150, 28 and 57 TCR-sequenced participants respectively. Summary of the overall study and its limitations: The whole spike protein was spanned by vaccine-associated CD4 TCRs, and dominant responses were seen in regions 160-218 and 743-854. Conclusions about previously exposed vaccinees are limited because only six or seven AZD1222 recipients were SARS-CoV-2 seropositive at baseline. Nearly half of unique spike-specific TCRs reportedly recognized epitopes outside regions mutated in the B.1.351 and B.1.1.7 variants. Because no day 14 peak-response samples were available, the repertoires could be characterized only after the peak T cell response. Participants were mostly white British and included more females than males, and it was suggested by the authors that clonal diversity may have been underestimated. The 56-69-year group was small, and its depth increase did not reach significance, likely because of low power. A significant rise in spike-specific TCR breadth and depth was observed after two AZD1222 doses relative to day 0 and relative to MenACWY recipients.

The time point label corresponds to: baseline before first vaccination. Vaccinee samples came from UK trials COV001 and COV002, including a single-blind randomized controlled phase 2/3 trial of AZD1222 (ChAdOx1 nCoV-19) in healthy adults. For TCRbeta chain sequencing, PBMC samples from trial participants were taken at day 0 and at day 28 after the second dose. V lost 0 bases and J lost 6 bases; the stretch between them is 12 bases long. CDR1 and CDR2 are drawn from the germline V gene (reference sequence): LNHDA, SQIVND. CDR3 length: 15 amino acids, cysteine to phenylalanine. Just the 45-base CDR3 DNA is kept, in frame starting at base 1. The CDR3 regions of human TCRbeta chains were analyzed by immunosequencing. On the authors' methods: TCRs in the repertoires were compared against a reference library of SARS-CoV-2-specific TCRs that had been generated with the MIRA antigen-specificity platform. Breadth was defined as the fraction of unique TCRs that were SARS-CoV-2-associated, and depth was defined as the fraction of total T cells that were SARS-CoV-2-associated. Using the MIRA data, every spike-specific TCR was mapped to the spike region that the TCR reacted to and assigned to either a CD4 or a CD8 class. Log10-transformed breadth and depth values were compared by one-way ANOVA with Sidak's multiple comparisons tests. TCRdb retrieved this table from immuneACCESS and kept in-frame rearrangements only. Not all clones are present; in checked studies, unresolved V genes account for under half, and no reason is known for the remainder. V and J calls and clone size follow that table, whereas D and trimming were derived from the DNA. The sample has some 170,000 clones on record, roughly 89% of them singletons. The ten largest account for 1.5% to 2% of the sample.

As for this clone: Its antigen is currently not known. There are no base qualities to consult, and no much larger clone falls within one base.

This material consisted of peripheral blood, taken on day 0 of AZD1222 vaccination. The sequence came from an adult in good health. Rearrangement joined TRBV19 to TRBJ1-5, and possibly TRBD1, on 5 matching bases. The CDR3 has the sequence CASSIDTGAPQPQHF. The DNA sequence is as follows: TGTGCCAGTAGTATAGATACAGGAGCCCCTCAGCCCCAGCATTTT.